A single count supports the clone carrying this TCR beta chain. Antigen: not known. These data belong to a study of cytomegalovirus exposure and HLA in healthy donors. General study findings and limits: A later analysis reportedly found fewer N-insertions in an Asian-associated ancestry cluster than the approximately 670-donor mean.

The PCR contained 60 Vbeta and 13 Jbeta primers. Method: immunoSEQ multiplex PCR; TCRdb's copy keeps in-frame clones and lacks some. Here the sample spans about 190,000 clones, roughly 80% being singletons. The V gene's germline CDR1 is SNHLY and CDR2 FYNNEI. Trimming cost V 6 bases and J 0 bases, with 15 bases left between them. This CDR3 comprises 16 residues. V gene TRBV2 combines with J gene TRBJ1-3; D perhaps matches TRBD1 (6 bases). The sequence derives from a man in his fifties in good health and CMV-seronegative. The sequencing input was PBMCs. The CDR3 sequence is CASRVGHHVSGNTIYF. The DNA of the CDR3 is TGTGCCAGCAGGGTGGGACACCACGTCTCTGGAAACACCATATATTTT.